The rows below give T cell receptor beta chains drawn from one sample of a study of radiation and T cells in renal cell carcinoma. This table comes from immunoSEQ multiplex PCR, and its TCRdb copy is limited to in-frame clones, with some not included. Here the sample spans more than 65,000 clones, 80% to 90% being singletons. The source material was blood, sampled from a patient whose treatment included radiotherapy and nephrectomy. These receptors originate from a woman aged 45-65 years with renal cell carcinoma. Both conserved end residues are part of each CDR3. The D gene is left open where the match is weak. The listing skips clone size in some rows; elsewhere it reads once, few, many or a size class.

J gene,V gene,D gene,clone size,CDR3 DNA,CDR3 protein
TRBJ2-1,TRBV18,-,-,TGTGCCAGCTCAGGCACTAGCTCCTACAATGAGCAGTTCTTC,CASSGTSSYNEQFF
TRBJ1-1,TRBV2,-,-,TGTGCCAGTTCCAGGGGCCCGAACACTGAAGCTTTCTTT,CASSRGPNTEAFF
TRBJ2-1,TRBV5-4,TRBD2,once,TGTGCCAGCAACAAACCGGGACTAGCGGGAAATAGGAACAATGAGCAGTTCTTC,CASNKPGLAGNRNNEQFF
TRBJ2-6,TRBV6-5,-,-,TGTGCCAGCAGTTACTCAGGGGTCGGGGCCAACGTCCTGACTTTC,CASSYSGVGANVLTF
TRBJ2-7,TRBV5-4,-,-,TGTGCCAGCAGCTTGGCCGGTTCCTACGAGCAGTACTTC,CASSLAGSYEQYF
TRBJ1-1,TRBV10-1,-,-,TGCGCCCCTCACCGGGTCCACGGTGGGCAGGGAAACACTGAAGCTTTCTTT,CAPHRVHGGQGNTEAFF
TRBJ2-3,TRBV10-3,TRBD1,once,TGTGCCATCAGCGGGACAGGTAGCACAGATACGCAGTATTTT,CAISGTGSTDTQYF
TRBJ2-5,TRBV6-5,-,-,TGTGCCAGCAGTTACTCTTCCGGGGCGTCCATGTGGACCCAGTACTTC,CASSYSSGASMWTQYF
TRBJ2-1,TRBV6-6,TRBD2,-,TGTGCCAGCAGTTTGGCGCTAGCGGGGGGCCCATCTGAGCAGTTCTTC,CASSLALAGGPSEQFF
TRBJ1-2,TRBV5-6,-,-,TGTGCCAGCAGCTTGGGGACAGTAAACTATGGCTACACCTTC,CASSLGTVNYGYTF
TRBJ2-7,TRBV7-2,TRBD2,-,TGTGCCAGCAGCCCTCGGACTAGCGGGGGGGCGGTCTACGAGCAGTACTTC,CASSPRTSGGAVYEQYF
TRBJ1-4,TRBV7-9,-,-,TGTGCCAGCAGACCCCACCCCGCGTCCGGCAGGGATAATGAAAAACTGTTTTTT,CASRPHPASGRDNEKLFF
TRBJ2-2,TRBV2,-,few,TGTGCCAGCAGTGGACTAGTTAGCACCGGGGAGCTGTTTTTT,CASSGLVSTGELFF
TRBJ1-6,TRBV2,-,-,TGTGCCAGCGGAATTTATAATTCACCCCTCCACTTT,CASGIYNSPLHF
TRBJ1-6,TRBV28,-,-,TGTGCCAGCAGTTCTCCGGGGCAGGGGAGGTCCAGCTCCTATAATTCACCCCTCCACTTT,CASSSPGQGRSSSYNSPLHF
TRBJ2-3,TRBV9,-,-,TGTGCCAGCAGCGCCGGGACCGTAACAGATACGCAGTATTTT,CASSAGTVTDTQYF
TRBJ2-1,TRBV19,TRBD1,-,TGTGCCAGTAGTATTTTATTCGAGACAGGGCCTGACAATGAGCAGTTCTTC,CASSILFETGPDNEQFF
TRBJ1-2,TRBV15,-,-,TGTGCCACCAGCAGAGGGATCGGCTATGGCTACACCTTC,CATSRGIGYGYTF
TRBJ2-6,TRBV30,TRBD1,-,TGTGCCTGGAGGGACAGGGGGCTGACTGGGGCCAACGTCCTGACTTTC,CAWRDRGLTGANVLTF
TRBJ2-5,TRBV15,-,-,TGTGCCACCAGCAGAGATATTGGGTACCAAGAGACCCAGTACTTC,CATSRDIGYQETQYF
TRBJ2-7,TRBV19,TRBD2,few,TGTGCCAGTAGTATAGGTCCCCTAAGAGCGGGAGGGGACGACGAGCAGTACTTC,CASSIGPLRAGGDDEQYF
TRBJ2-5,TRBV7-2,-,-,TGTGCCAGCAGCAGTACAGCCCGGGGCGAGACCCAGTACTTC,CASSSTARGETQYF
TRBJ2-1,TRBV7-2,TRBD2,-,TGTGCCAGCAGCTTAGTTGCGGGAGTGACCTACAATGAGCAGTTCTTC,CASSLVAGVTYNEQFF
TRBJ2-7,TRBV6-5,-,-,TGTGCCAGCAGTTACTTCTACGAGCAGTACTTC,CASSYFYEQYF
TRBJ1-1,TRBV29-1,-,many,TGCAGCGTTGAAGAGGGAGGGGACACTGAAGCTTTCTTT,CSVEEGGDTEAFF
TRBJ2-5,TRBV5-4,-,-,TGTGCCAGCAGCGCAGGGGGGACGCGGGAGACCCAGTACTTC,CASSAGGTRETQYF
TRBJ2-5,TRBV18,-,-,TGTGCCAGCTCACCGAACAGGGCAGAGACCCAGTACTTC,CASSPNRAETQYF
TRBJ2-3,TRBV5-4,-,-,TGTGCCAGCAGCTTGAAAGACCGGTTCACAGATACGCAGTATTTT,CASSLKDRFTDTQYF
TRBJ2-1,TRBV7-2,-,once,TGTGCCAGCAGCACTGACGTGTTCCAGTTCTTC,CASSTDVFQFF
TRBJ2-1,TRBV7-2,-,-,TGTGCCAGCAGCTTAAACTCCCTTCTTGCGTTCTTC,CASSLNSLLAFF
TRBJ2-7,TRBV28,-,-,TGTGCCAGCAGCCTAAGGGGTAGCTCGCTCCGGAACTACGAGCAGTACTTC,CASSLRGSSLRNYEQYF
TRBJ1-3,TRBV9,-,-,TGTGCCAGCAGCGTAGGGCAGGCGATTACTGGAAACACCATATATTTT,CASSVGQAITGNTIYF
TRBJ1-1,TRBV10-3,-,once,TGTGCCATCAGTGGGGGCTATGAAGCTTTCTTT,CAISGGYEAFF
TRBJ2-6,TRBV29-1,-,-,TGCAGCGTTGCGGTAGGCTCCGGGGCCAACGTCCTGACTTTC,CSVAVGSGANVLTF
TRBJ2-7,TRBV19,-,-,TGTGCCAGTAGTAGCCGCGGGACAGCAACGGGCGAGCAGTACTTC,CASSSRGTATGEQYF
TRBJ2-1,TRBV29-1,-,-,TGCAGCGTTGAAGACGGCAAGGGGAGTGAGCAGTTCTTC,CSVEDGKGSEQFF
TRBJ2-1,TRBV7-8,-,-,TGTGCCAGCAGCCCCGGGGGACGGGGGACCAACAATGAGCAGTTCTTC,CASSPGGRGTNNEQFF
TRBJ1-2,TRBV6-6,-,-,TGTGCCAGCAGTCAACTCGTGGGAGGGGATGGCTACACCTTC,CASSQLVGGDGYTF
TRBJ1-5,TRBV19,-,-,TGTGCCAGTAGTATAGTTGGGGTCCCTCCCGGACAGCCCCAGCATTTT,CASSIVGVPPGQPQHF
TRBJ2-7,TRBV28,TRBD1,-,TGTGCCAGCAGACTCCAAAGGGACAGGGTTTACGAGCAGTACTTC,CASRLQRDRVYEQYF
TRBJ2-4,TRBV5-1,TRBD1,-,TGCGCCAGCACCCGGGGACAGGGGAAAAACATTCAGTACTTC,CASTRGQGKNIQYF
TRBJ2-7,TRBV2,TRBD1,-,TGTGCCAGCAGTAGATACAGGGGGCAGTACGAGCAGTACTTC,CASSRYRGQYEQYF
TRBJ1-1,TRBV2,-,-,TGTGCCAGCAGTCGAGAGACAGGCACTGAAGCTTTCTTT,CASSRETGTEAFF
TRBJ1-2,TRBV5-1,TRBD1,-,TGCGCCAGCAGCCCCGCCGGGACAGGGTATGGCTACACCTTC,CASSPAGTGYGYTF
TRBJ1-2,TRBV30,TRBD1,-,TGTGCCTGGAGTGGGGGACAGGAGGACGGCTACACCTTC,CAWSGGQEDGYTF
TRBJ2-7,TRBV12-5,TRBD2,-,TGTGCTAGTGGTTCGACTAGCGGGAACCCTTGCGACGAGCAGTACTTC,CASGSTSGNPCDEQYF
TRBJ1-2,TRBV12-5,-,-,TGTGCTAGTGGACAGGGACGGACCTATGGCTACACCTTC,CASGQGRTYGYTF
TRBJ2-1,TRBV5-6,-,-,TGTGCCAGCAGCTTGGCCGGGGGAGATACGTACAATGAGCAGTTCTTC,CASSLAGGDTYNEQFF
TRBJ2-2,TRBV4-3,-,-,TGCGCCAGCAGCCAAGGATATGGAGCGAACACCGGGGAGCTGTTTTTT,CASSQGYGANTGELFF
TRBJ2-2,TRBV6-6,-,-,TGTGCCAGCACTCGCGGGGGCCTCACCGGGGAGCTGTTTTTT,CASTRGGLTGELFF
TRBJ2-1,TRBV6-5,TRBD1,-,TGTGCCAGCAGTACCCCGACAGGGGGCTCTAATGAGCAGTTCTTC,CASSTPTGGSNEQFF
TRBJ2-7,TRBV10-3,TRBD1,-,TGTGCCATCCGTGTGACAGGGAACCACTACGAGCAGTACTTC,CAIRVTGNHYEQYF
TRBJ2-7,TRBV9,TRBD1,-,TGTGCCAGCAGCGGGGACAGGGGGCGTTCTAGTGAGCAGTACTTC,CASSGDRGRSSEQYF
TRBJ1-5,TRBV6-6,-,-,TGTGCCAGCAGTCCCGCCAAGGCGAGCAATCAGCCCCAGCATTTT,CASSPAKASNQPQHF
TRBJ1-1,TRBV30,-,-,TGTGCCTGGAGCAGGGGAAGGAACACTGAAGCTTTCTTT,CAWSRGRNTEAFF
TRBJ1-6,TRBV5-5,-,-,TGTGCCAGCAGCTTAGGCGGGGGAGGAAATTCACCCCTCCACTTT,CASSLGGGGNSPLHF
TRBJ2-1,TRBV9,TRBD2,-,TGTGCCAGCAGTTCTAGCGGGGGGGTTACCTACAATGAGCAGTTCTTC,CASSSSGGVTYNEQFF
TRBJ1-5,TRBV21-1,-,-,TGTGCCAGCAGTATCATTGGGCGGCAGCCCCAGCATTTT,CASSIIGRQPQHF
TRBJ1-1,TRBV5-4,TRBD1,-,TGTGCCAGCAGCTCCCGACAGGGGACCACTGAAGCTTTCTTT,CASSSRQGTTEAFF